The present entry profiles one TCR beta chain with its context. This clonotype was recorded many times. No cognate antigen has been identified for it. The input lacks base qualities; no much larger clone sits a single base away. Stable Graves' hyperthyroidism was defined as no progression to ophthalmopathy during 18 months of follow-up. Hyperthyroidism patients were newly diagnosed, had a disease duration of under 2 months, and were aged 18 to 65 years. Exclusion was applied to patients with uncontrolled infections, other autoimmune diseases, pregnancy or lactation. Clinical symptoms, serum thyroxine and TRAb, thyroid ultrasound, and orbital computed tomography formed the basis for the diagnoses. PBMCs were separated from roughly 9.3 ml of fresh peripheral blood using Ficoll-Paque density gradient centrifugation. Total RNA was extracted with Trizol reagent, and quality was checked on an Agilent 2100 Bioanalyzer.

Amplification of TCR beta CDR3 regions was carried out from RNA transcripts. The first round of RT-PCR for the TCR CDR3 was performed with the HTBI primer set and the Qiagen OneStep RT-PCR kit. Libraries were constructed in a second round of multiplex PCR, after which size selection and purification were performed. The libraries were sequenced on an Illumina HiSeq2000 using paired-end 100 bp reads. Under the source paper's analysis protocol: SOAPnuke was used to process the raw data, throwing out any read that contained adapters or uncalled bases, had a mean Phred below 15, or lacked an exact constant-primer or identifier match. High-quality paired reads were merged with COPE v1.2.5, and unique nucleotide sequences were defined as clonotypes. MiTCR v1.1 was used to align clonotypes to the IMGT TRBV, TRBD and TRBJ reference segments. Only V-J combinations with frequency above 0.0001, covering 99% to 99.2% of repertoires, were analysed. A TCS score was defined as the ratio of F50 (clonal expansion) to E x V (chaos), with BLOSUM62-based TCRdist applied between CDR3 peptides within each V-J. Welch's t-statistics and random forest reduced 514 V-J features to under 15, which were used in a naive Bayes classifier (R e1071). TCRdb took the public reads, trimmed them with fastp at Q25, ran MiXCR for clone calling and kept in-frame beta chains. Records with the same CDR3 protein are collapsed into one entry carrying the most frequent genes and DNA. TCRdb, not the authors, supplied the V and J calls. This sample holds about 200,000 distinct CDR3 sequences; around 16% were observed only once. Roughly 50% of the sample is held by the ten biggest clonotypes.

The germline V gene encodes CDR1 MNHEY and CDR2 SMNVEV (reference sequence). Deletion took 5 bases off V and 1 base off J, with a span of 18 bases between the germline ends. From the cysteine up to the phenylalanine, the CDR3 has a length of 18 residues. Only the CDR3 DNA is retained, 54 bases long and in frame from the first base. The data stem from a study of T cells in Graves' hyperthyroidism and ophthalmopathy (dated by TCRdb to about 2019). Study-wide context: Peripheral blood was collected at initial diagnosis, before any treatment. To identify distinguishing TCR V-J signatures, a discovery cohort of about a hundred patients was used, comprising 43 with Graves' ophthalmopathy and some 60 with stable Graves' hyperthyroidism. Once sampling was done, hyperthyroidism patients were given methimazole at a starting dose of 30 mg daily, whereas ophthalmopathy patients were given high-dose intravenous methylprednisolone. The paper describes TCR Vbeta CDR3 sequencing of 140 or so peripheral blood samples, made up of 40 to 45 ophthalmopathy patients, roughly 72 hyperthyroidism patients and 17 progressor patients. In addition, the study compared T-cell repertoires in thyroid tissue and in blood from roughly 6 Graves' hyperthyroidism patients. For training and testing, the approximately 97 patients in the discovery cohort were randomly divided in a 7:3 ratio. Prospective prediction of ophthalmopathy was tested in an independent validation cohort of under 20 hyperthyroidism patients and 15 to 17 patients who later progressed to ophthalmopathy. Here is what the overall study found, with its caveats: Most expanded thyroid clonotypes (frequency above 0.001) were also detected in blood, suggesting blood repertoires may reflect thyroid immune responses. In cross-validation, a model built on a 13 V-J signature told ophthalmopathy apart from stable hyperthyroidism with under 90% sensitivity and approximately 84% specificity, and in testing the same model reached 80%/75%. Sample size was not statistically predetermined, and investigators were not blinded to group allocation. In validation, the model predicted progression to ophthalmopathy with 60% to 71% sensitivity and roughly 72% specificity, a median of 6.5 months before onset.

The V gene is TRBV27 and the J gene is TRBJ2-6, with TRBD2 as a weak D call on 6 bases. This receptor was identified in a woman aged 45-59 years with Graves' hyperthyroidism. The sample comprised blood. The DNA sequence reads TGTGCCAGCAGTCACCCCCCGGGACTTCGTTCTGGGGCCAACGTCCTGACTTTC. Its protein reads: CASSHPPGLRSGANVLTF.